The 10 T cell receptor beta chains below were found in one sample sequenced in a study of PD-1 blockade in classical Hodgkin lymphoma. Regarding time point: newly diagnosed, previously untreated cHL patient sample. Only in-frame clones appear in the TCRdb table, and some are missing; sequencing was by immunoSEQ multiplex PCR. The table has roughly 34,000 clones, under 95% seen once; the top ten hold roughly 2%. Sequences were obtained from peripheral blood mononuclear cells (PBMCs). The receptors derive from a human donor with classical Hodgkin lymphoma.

J is TRBJ2-1 and V is TRBV19; D remains unclear. The CDR3 consists of 16 residues. V gave up 4 bases and J gave up 0 bases, with 13 bases separating them. Germline CDR1 LNHDA, CDR2 SQIVND (reference sequence). CDR3 sequence (DNA): TGTGCCAGTAGTACCCAAAAGATAACCTCCTACAATGAGCAGTTCTTC. Its protein is CASSTQKITSYNEQFF.

This clone has a single count. The chain couples TRBV7-8 to TRBJ2-1; 8 bases are a match to TRBD1. Germline V gives CDR1 SGHVS, CDR2 FQNEAQ. V was clipped by 5 bases and J by 12 bases; unmatched bases: 9. The CDR3 contains 13 residues. CDR3 protein: CASSPGTGDWQFF. CDR3 sequence (DNA): TGTGCCAGCAGCCCAGGGACAGGTGATTGGCAGTTCTTC.

This chain uses TRBV11-3 with TRBJ2-2; 9 bases map to TRBD1. The CDR3 consists of 14 residues. The germline CDR1 and CDR2 sequences are SGHNT and YENEEA. V lost 5 bases and J lost 4; bases outside the gene matches: 2. Here the CDR3 DNA reads TGTGCCAGCAGCCCGGACAGGGGCACCGGGGAGCTGTTTTTT. This translates into CASSPDRGTGELFF.

The chain uses TRBV19 and TRBJ1-1; 10 bases match TRBD1. Germline V CDR1 and CDR2: LNHDA, SQIVND (reference sequence). The CDR3 is 16 amino acids. V was clipped by 7 bases and J by 0 bases; unmatched bases: 8. Here the CDR3 reads CASNPRDRGMNTEAFF. For the CDR3, the DNA is TGTGCCAGTAACCCACGGGACAGGGGCATGAACACTGAAGCTTTCTTT.

V is TRBV18 and J is TRBJ2-7; possible D gene TRBD1, 6 bases. V was trimmed by 1 base and J by 4 bases, leaving 20 bases between them. This CDR3 spans 17 amino acids. The germline gives CDR1 KGHSH, CDR2 LQKENI. In nucleotides, the CDR3 is TGTGCCAGCTCACCACGGAGCCTGGGGGCCTTTCCGTACGAGCAGTACTTC. Protein: CASSPRSLGAFPYEQYF.

V usage is TRBV6-1 and J usage is TRBJ2-7, with D perhaps TRBD1 or TRBD2 (6 bases each). The CDR3 length is 14 residues. CDR1 is MNHNS and CDR2 is SASEGT in the germline V gene. Deletions cut 2 bases from V and 4 bases from J, with 12 bases between. The CDR3 is CASSEPQGRYEQYF. CDR3 sequence (DNA): TGTGCCAGCAGTGAACCCCAGGGGAGGTACGAGCAGTACTTC.

The rearrangement links TRBV10-3 to TRBJ2-7; no clear D. Germline values: CDR1 ENHRY, CDR2 SYGVKD. The CDR3 loop spans 14 amino acids. Deletions cut 4 bases from V and 1 base from J, with 11 bases between. The DNA of the CDR3 is TGTGCCATCAGTGGGACGGAGAGTTCCTACGAGCAGTACTTC. Protein: CAISGTESSYEQYF.

The chain carries TRBV5-1 and TRBJ1-1, with a possible D match to TRBD1 (5 bases). The germline gives CDR1 SGHRS, CDR2 YFSETQ. The CDR3 spans 14 residues. V was trimmed by 6 bases and J by 0 bases, leaving 12 bases between them. The CDR3 is CASNTGTLNTEAFF. The DNA of the CDR3 is TGCGCCAGCAATACTGGGACGTTGAACACTGAAGCTTTCTTT.

The chain employs TRBV11-2 and TRBJ1-3, with D unclear. The CDR3 is 14 residues long. Germline V gene data show CDR1 as SGHAT and CDR2 as FQNNGV. Deletions cut 5 bases from V and 5 bases from J, with 13 bases between. The CDR3 DNA sequence: TGTGCCAGCAGCCCCATTGCTTTAAGAAACACCATATATTTT. Its translation: CASSPIALRNTIYF. The whole variable domain, remainder taken from reference TRBV11-2 and TRBJ1-3, is EAGVAQSPRYKIIEKRQSVAFWCNPISGHATLYWYQQILGQGPKLLIQFQNNGVVDDSQLPKDRFSAERLKGVDSTLKIQPAKLEDSAVYLCASSPIALRNTIYFGEGSWLTVV.

The chain joins TRBV6-6 to TRBJ1-2, with D maybe TRBD1 (5 bases). This CDR3 is 14 amino acids long. V lost 4 bases to trimming and J lost 1 base, with 10 bases between them. Looked up from germline, CDR1 is MNHNY and CDR2 is SVGAGI (reference sequence). DNA for the CDR3: TGTGCCAGCAGTTCAAGGGGATTTAACTATGGCTACACCTTC. Its translation: CASSSRGFNYGYTF.